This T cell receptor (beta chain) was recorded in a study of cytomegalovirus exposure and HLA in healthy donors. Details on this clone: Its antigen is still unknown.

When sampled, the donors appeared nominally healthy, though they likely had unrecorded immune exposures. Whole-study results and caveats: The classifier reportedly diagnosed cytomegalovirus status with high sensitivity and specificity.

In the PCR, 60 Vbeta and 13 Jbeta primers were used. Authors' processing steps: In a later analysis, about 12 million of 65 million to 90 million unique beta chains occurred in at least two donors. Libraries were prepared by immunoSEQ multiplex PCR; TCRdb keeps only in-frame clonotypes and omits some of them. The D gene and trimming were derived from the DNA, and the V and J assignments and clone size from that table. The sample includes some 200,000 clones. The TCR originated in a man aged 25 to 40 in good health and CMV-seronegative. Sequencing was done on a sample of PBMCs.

Here the CDR3 reads CASSQDYGNQPQHF. The CDR3 DNA is TGCGCCAGCAGCCAAGATTACGGGAATCAGCCCCAGCATTTT. The chain carries TRBV4-3 and TRBJ1-5; D remains unclear. There are 14 residues in the CDR3. With 0 bases removed from V and 4 bases from J, the gap between germline ends came to 7 bases. Looked up from germline, CDR1 is LGHNA and CDR2 is YSLEER.